A selection of T cell receptor beta chains follows, all from one sample in a study of shared clonotypes between healthy human individuals. Repertoires were generated with immunoSEQ multiplex PCR, while TCRdb's copy carries only in-frame clones and drops some. In the table there are 2 million or so clones, over 85% of which are singletons. Sequenced material: naive CD4+ T cells sorted from blood. The receptors originated from a man aged 18-30 years in good health. Each CDR3 is given with its conserved first and last residue. D genes are given only for firm matches. For some rows the clone size is stated as once, few or many, or as a class when expanded; others skip it.

j_gene,d_gene,abundance,v_gene,CDR3nt,CDR3aa
TRBJ2-7,-,-,TRBV10-3,TGTGCCATCAGTGTTGGGCCTTCGGGATACGAGCAGTACTTC,CAISVGPSGYEQYF
TRBJ2-7,-,-,TRBV19,TGTGCCAGTAGTATAGGGGTGCGGCTCCTAGGCTACGAGCAGTACTTC,CASSIGVRLLGYEQYF
TRBJ1-2,-,-,TRBV9,TGTGCCAGCAGCGTAGATCCCGAGGATGGCTACACCTTC,CASSVDPEDGYTF
TRBJ2-5,-,-,TRBV10-3,TGTGCCATCAGTGAGTCGCGTGGTGCACCCCGAGAGACCCAGTACTTC,CAISESRGAPRETQYF
TRBJ1-1,-,-,TRBV28,TGTGCCAGCAGTAGGACGATGAACACTGAAGCTTTCTTT,CASSRTMNTEAFF
TRBJ2-1,TRBD2,-,TRBV6-5,TGTGCCAGCGGCATTACGGGAGGGTCCTACAATGAGCAGTTCTTC,CASGITGGSYNEQFF
TRBJ2-3,TRBD2,-,TRBV10-3,TGTGCCATCAGTGAAGGTCGGGGGAGGGCAGATACGCAGTATTTT,CAISEGRGRADTQYF
TRBJ1-3,TRBD1,once,TRBV7-8,TGTGCCAGCAGCTTAGACCGGCCAGGGGGATTTGGAAACACCATATATTTT,CASSLDRPGGFGNTIYF
TRBJ2-1,-,-,TRBV5-4,TGTGCCAGCAGCACAGGGGGGGAAATCTACAATGAGCAGTTCTTC,CASSTGGEIYNEQFF
TRBJ1-5,-,-,TRBV10-2,TGCGCCAGCAGTGAGTCCAGTTATAGCAATCAGCCCCAGCATTTT,CASSESSYSNQPQHF
TRBJ2-7,-,-,TRBV6-6,TGTGCCAGCAGTGCGCCCACCTACGAGCAGTACTTC,CASSAPTYEQYF
TRBJ2-5,-,-,TRBV29-1,TGCAGCGTTGCCGGGCTGATGCAAGAGACCCAGTACTTC,CSVAGLMQETQYF
TRBJ1-1,-,-,TRBV10-1,TGCGCCAGCAGTGAGGGAAGAGAACACCCAGCTTTCTTT,CASSEGREHPAFF
TRBJ2-1,TRBD2,-,TRBV9,TGTGCCAGCAGCGCAGGAGATAGCGGGAAATTCGATGAGCAGTTCTTC,CASSAGDSGKFDEQFF
TRBJ2-1,-,-,TRBV5-1,TGCGCCAGCAGCCAGGGACTGTGGGGGTCCTACAATGAGCAGTTCTTC,CASSQGLWGSYNEQFF
TRBJ2-7,-,-,TRBV11-2,TGTGCCAGCAGCTTGGGGACTTTAAGCTCCTACGAGCAGTACTTC,CASSLGTLSSYEQYF
TRBJ1-2,TRBD1,-,TRBV5-1,TGCGCCAGCAGCTTGGTGGGCCAACAGGGGCTCGGCTACACCTTC,CASSLVGQQGLGYTF
TRBJ2-5,-,-,TRBV10-3,TGTGCCATCAGTGTTTTGAGGACGGGAGAGACCCAGTACTTC,CAISVLRTGETQYF
TRBJ2-5,-,-,TRBV5-6,TGTGCCAGCAGCTTGTACAGCCTAGAGACCCAGTACTTC,CASSLYSLETQYF
TRBJ2-4,TRBD2,once,TRBV18,TGTGCCAGCTCACCAGAAGGAGCGGGGGGGCCCGAGTTGAACATTCAGTACTTC,CASSPEGAGGPELNIQYF
TRBJ2-1,TRBD1,-,TRBV2,TGTGCCAGCAGTGGGGACAGGGCCTCCTACAATGAGCAGTTCTTC,CASSGDRASYNEQFF
TRBJ2-7,-,-,TRBV6-1,TGTGCCAGCAGTGAAGGGGGGAGCTCCTACGAGCAGTACTTC,CASSEGGSSYEQYF
TRBJ2-5,TRBD1,-,TRBV6-1,TGTGCCAGCAGTTGGGACAGGGGACAACAAGAGACCCAGTACTTC,CASSWDRGQQETQYF
TRBJ1-5,-,-,TRBV5-1,TGCGCCAGCAGCTTGGGAGTCAATCAGCCCCAGCATTTT,CASSLGVNQPQHF
TRBJ2-5,-,-,TRBV11-2,TGTGCCAGCAGCCGGAGCTACCAAGAGACCCAGTACTTC,CASSRSYQETQYF
TRBJ2-1,TRBD2,-,TRBV11-2,TGTGCCAGCAGCTTTTCTAGCGGGTACAATGAGCAGTTCTTC,CASSFSSGYNEQFF
TRBJ2-1,TRBD1,-,TRBV7-6,TGTGCCAGCAGCTTCCGACAGGGGGGGACAGGTTTTAATGAGCAGTTCTTC,CASSFRQGGTGFNEQFF
TRBJ1-2,-,-,TRBV5-1,TGCGCCAGCAGCTTGGAATCCGGGGACGGTGGCTACACCTTC,CASSLESGDGGYTF
TRBJ1-5,TRBD1,-,TRBV30,TGTGCCTGGAGGGACAGGGGAGATCAGCCCCAGCATTTT,CAWRDRGDQPQHF
TRBJ2-1,-,-,TRBV5-4,TGTGCCAGCAGCTCGACCGGAACCTTCAATGAGCAGTTCTTC,CASSSTGTFNEQFF
TRBJ1-1,TRBD1,-,TRBV30,TGTGCCTGGAGTCTGACAGGGGGCTATGAAGCTTTCTTT,CAWSLTGGYEAFF
TRBJ2-1,-,-,TRBV28,TGTGCCAGCAGTTTTTATAGGGGGTCCTACAATGAGCAGTTCTTC,CASSFYRGSYNEQFF
TRBJ1-5,-,-,TRBV6-1,TGTGCCAGCATAGAGTTGGATAGCAATCAGCCCCAGCATTTT,CASIELDSNQPQHF
TRBJ2-7,TRBD1,-,TRBV7-2,TGTGCCAGCAGCTGGGACAGGGGAGGGTACGAGCAGTACTTC,CASSWDRGGYEQYF
TRBJ2-1,TRBD2,-,TRBV4-1,TGCGCCAGCAGCCAACCTGGGACTAGCGGATACAATGAGCAGTTCTTC,CASSQPGTSGYNEQFF
TRBJ2-7,TRBD2,-,TRBV6-6,TGTGCCAGCAGTTCGGGACTAGTGACCGAGCAGTACTTC,CASSSGLVTEQYF
TRBJ1-1,-,-,TRBV7-9,TGTGCCAGCAGCGCAGACAGTCTAGCTTTCTTT,CASSADSLAFF
TRBJ1-1,TRBD1,-,TRBV19,TGTGCCAGTAGTAGACAGGGGGCGAGCACTGAAGCTTTCTTT,CASSRQGASTEAFF
TRBJ2-1,-,-,TRBV7-8,TGTGCCAGCCGGGGGGCCTACTCCTACAATGAGCAGTTCTTC,CASRGAYSYNEQFF
TRBJ1-6,-,few,TRBV28,TGTGCCAGCAGCCAGGGACCGTCACCCCTCCACTTT,CASSQGPSPLHF
TRBJ2-3,TRBD2,-,TRBV15,TGTGCCACCAGCAGAGAAGCGGGGGGGCTGGATACGCAGTATTTT,CATSREAGGLDTQYF
TRBJ2-7,TRBD1,many,TRBV10-3,TGTGCCATCAAAGGAGGGACAGGCCCTACCTACGAGCAGTACTTC,CAIKGGTGPTYEQYF
TRBJ2-2,TRBD1,-,TRBV7-9,TGTGCCAGCAGCTATTGGCAGGGGGCTCCCGGGGAGCTGTTTTTT,CASSYWQGAPGELFF
TRBJ1-2,-,few,TRBV10-3,TGTGCCATCAGTGAGTCGAGCCCCGGTGGCTACACCTTC,CAISESSPGGYTF
TRBJ1-6,-,once,TRBV30,TGTGCCTGGAGGCCCGGGACCCCATATTCACCCCTCCACTTT,CAWRPGTPYSPLHF
TRBJ2-1,TRBD2,-,TRBV29-1,TGCAGCGTTGGTGTGGCTAGCGGGAGAAAATACTTTCCGCCCAACAATGAGCAGTTCTTC,CSVGVASGRKYFPPNNEQFF
TRBJ1-4,TRBD1,-,TRBV25-1,TGTGCCAGCAGTGAGGCCGGGACAGGGAACGAAAAACTGTTTTTT,CASSEAGTGNEKLFF
TRBJ2-7,-,-,TRBV20-1,TGCAGTGCTAGAGATGGGAGGGAGCAGTACTTC,CSARDGREQYF
TRBJ1-1,-,-,TRBV5-1,TGCGCCAGCAGCCCCTTGGTTGGCACTGAAGCTTTCTTT,CASSPLVGTEAFF
TRBJ2-5,-,-,TRBV28,TGTGCCAGCAGTTTTGGAGGGCAGGGCCAAGAGACCCAGTACTTC,CASSFGGQGQETQYF
TRBJ2-7,TRBD2,many,TRBV5-4,TGTGCCAGCAGCTTTAGCGGGAACTCCTACGAGCAGTACTTC,CASSFSGNSYEQYF
TRBJ1-5,-,-,TRBV6-1,TGTGCCAGCAGTGAAGACCGAACTGACAATCAGCCCCAGCATTTT,CASSEDRTDNQPQHF
TRBJ2-4,-,-,TRBV11-2,TGTGCCAGCAGCTTAGAGGTGATGAGGGGCAACATTCAGTACTTC,CASSLEVMRGNIQYF
TRBJ2-3,-,-,TRBV6-1,TGTGCCAGCAGTGTTAGAATGGCAGATACGCAGTATTTT,CASSVRMADTQYF
TRBJ2-7,TRBD1,-,TRBV5-1,TGCGCCAGCAGCTTCGGGACAGGAGCCTACGAGCAGTACTTC,CASSFGTGAYEQYF
TRBJ2-1,-,-,TRBV5-1,TGCGCCAGCAGCTACGGCGGCTCCTACAATGAGCAGTTCTTC,CASSYGGSYNEQFF
TRBJ1-5,-,-,TRBV5-1,TGCGCCAGCAGCTTGGTTCCGGGGGGCAATCAGCCCCAGCATTTT,CASSLVPGGNQPQHF
TRBJ1-1,-,-,TRBV30,TGTGCCTGGAGTCGGGTAGGCGCTGAAGCTTTCTTT,CAWSRVGAEAFF